One and the same sample provided the 3 T cell receptor beta chains below, sequenced in a study of T cells expressing NK-cell markers. TCRdb re-called the 5' RACE reads; every CDR3 protein appears as one record, without DNA. Its listing shows about half a million distinct CDR3 sequences. The specimen sequenced was blood T cells: a sorted CD56 or NKG2C T cell subset, CD4+ or CD8+ T cells, or bulk PBMC T cells (not recorded which). The receptors originated from a woman aged 45-60 years in good health.

The chain links TRBV27 to TRBJ2-1; TCRdb outputs TRBD2, but without DNA this stays unchecked. This CDR3 region has 17 residues. Germline lookup yields CDR1 MNHEY and CDR2 SMNVEV (reference sequence). This chain's CDR3 is CASSSKDLAASYNEQFF.

The V and J genes are TRBV2 and TRBJ2-3. Germline V lookup: CDR1 SNHLY, CDR2 FYNNEI. The CDR3 extends over 15 amino acids. The CDR3: CASSEVVGRRDTQYF.

This sequence joins TRBV5-1 and TRBJ2-1; absent DNA, TCRdb's TRBD2 call cannot be checked. The CDR3 loop spans 15 amino acids. Germline V gene data show CDR1 as SGHRS and CDR2 as YFSETQ. CDR3 sequence reads: CASSGTSGAYNEQFF. The variable domain in full, with the rest retrieved from reference TRBV5-1 and TRBJ2-1, is KAGVTQTPRYLIKTRGQQVTLSCSPISGHRSVSWYQQTPGQGLQFLFEYFSETQRNKGNFPGRFSGRQFSNSRSEMNVSTLELGDSALYLCASSGTSGAYNEQFFGPGTRLTVL.